Presented here are 21 T cell receptor beta chains from one specimen sequenced in a study of cytomegalovirus exposure and HLA in healthy donors. 60 Vbeta and 13 Jbeta primers were used in PCR. The data were produced by immunoSEQ multiplex PCR, yet TCRdb's version contains in-frame clones alone and is incomplete. This sample's table reports 55,000 to 70,000 clones. The sample consisted of PBMCs. The origin of the receptors is a female donor in good health and CMV-seropositive.

This chain connects TRBV7-6 to TRBJ2-3; D is uncertain. In germline, CDR1 is SGHVS, CDR2 FNYEAQ. V was cut by 1 base and J by 2 bases, with 10 bases left in between. The CDR3 spans 15 residues. CDR3 nucleotides: TGTGCCAGCAGCTTAGTTGGGCAGACCACAGATACGCAGTATTTT. Translation: CASSLVGQTTDTQYF.

The rearrangement joins TRBV5-4 to TRBJ1-5; 7 bases are shared with TRBD1. CDR3 length equals 14 residues. The ends lost 5 bases at V and 4 bases at J; junction bases unmatched: 6. The germline V gene has CDR1 SGHNT and CDR2 YYREEE (reference sequence). The CDR3 sequence: CASSQQGRNQPQHF. CDR3 DNA: TGTGCCAGCAGTCAACAGGGGAGGAATCAGCCCCAGCATTTT.

The CDR3 DNA is TGTGCCAGCAGTTTTTACAGAACCTACGAGCAGTACTTC. This sequence encodes CASSFYRTYEQYF. V and J are TRBV6-5 and TRBJ2-7; D gene uncertain. The V and J ends lost 4 bases and 2 bases respectively, with 9 bases between them. Germline V gene data show CDR1 as MNHEY and CDR2 as SVGAGI. The CDR3 spans 13 residues.

The V call is TRBV5-1, the J call TRBJ1-1; tentative D call: TRBD1 (6 bases). Trimming cost V 1 base and J 0 bases, with 13 bases left between them. This CDR3 comprises 16 residues. Germline V gene data show CDR1 as SGHRS and CDR2 as YFSETQ. Here the CDR3 DNA reads TGCGCCAGCAGCTTGCTAGGACAGAGAATGAACACTGAAGCTTTCTTT. This codes for CASSLLGQRMNTEAFF.

This chain links TRBV19 with TRBJ1-2, with 8 bases fitting TRBD1. V dropped 8 bases and J dropped 4; count of bases not matched to a gene: 6. The CDR3 spans 13 residues. CDR1 LNHDA and CDR2 SQIVND come from the germline V gene (reference sequence). CDR3 bases: TGTGCCAGTTCCGGGACAGGACGCTATGGCTACACCTTC. This gives the protein CASSGTGRYGYTF. Supplemented by reference TRBV19 and TRBJ1-2, the full variable domain reads DGGITQSPKYLFRKEGQNVTLSCEQNLNHDAMYWYRQDPGQGLRLIYYSQIVNDFQKGDIAEGYSVSREKKESFPLTVTSAQKNPTAFYLCASSGTGRYGYTFGSGTRLTVV.

CDR3 region: CASSQDPGGGQNIQYF. CDR3 sequence (DNA): TGCGCCAGCAGCCAAGACCCGGGAGGTGGGCAGAACATTCAGTACTTC. The chain links TRBV4-1 to TRBJ2-4; TRBD2 aligns across 7 bases. CDR1 is MGHRA and CDR2 is YSYEKL in the germline V gene. The CDR3 runs 16 residues. V shed 0 bases, J shed 7 bases, and the junction held 9 bases outside the gene matches.

A remark on this clone: At one end, the junction sequence differs from germline, possibly due to a read error. This sample includes further DNA sequences coding for the same CDR3. The chain employs TRBV18 and TRBJ1-6; a possible D gene is TRBD1 (6 bases). The CDR3 has 16 amino acids. Per germline, CDR1 KGHSH and CDR2 LQKENI. The CDR3 here is CASSPGTGNHNSPLHF. In DNA form, the CDR3 reads TGTGCCAGCTCTCCTGGAACAGGGAACCATAATTCACCCCTACACTTT.

The chain joins TRBV15 to TRBJ2-1; TRBD1 might be the D (5 bases). Germline V gene sequence: CDR1 LNHNV, CDR2 YYDKDF (reference sequence). CDR3 length: 17 amino acids. Trimming cost V 0 bases and J 0 bases, with 12 bases left between them. CDR3 loop: CATSRDGAWSSYNEQFF. The DNA for the CDR3 is TGTGCCACCAGCAGAGATGGGGCATGGAGCTCCTACAATGAGCAGTTCTTC.

The CDR3 DNA reads TGTGCCAGCTCACCCCGAGGGGGCACGGAGCCCCAGCATTTT. Translated, it gives CASSPRGGTEPQHF. The V call is TRBV18, the J call TRBJ1-5, with 7 bases fitting TRBD1. The CDR3 spans 14 residues. Germline V gene data show CDR1 as KGHSH and CDR2 as LQKENI. V was clipped by 3 bases and J by 8 bases; unmatched bases: 7.

The chain joins TRBV2 to TRBJ1-5; no firm D call. The germline V gene has CDR1 SNHLY and CDR2 FYNNEI. V lost 6 bases and J 4 bases, leaving 16 bases between the germline ends. This CDR3 region has 15 residues. The CDR3 nucleotides are TGTGCCAGCAGGATCCTCATCGGCAGGAATCAGCCCCAGCATTTT. Translated: CASRILIGRNQPQHF.

The chain combines TRBV2 with TRBJ1-5; D possibly corresponds to TRBD1 (6 bases). Between the trimmed V and J ends, which lost 7 bases and 0 bases, there was a span of 16 bases. Germline V CDR1 and CDR2: SNHLY, FYNNEI. The CDR3 is 16 amino acids. CDR3 in DNA: TGTGCCAGCACTATGGGGACAACGTATAGCAATCAGCCCCAGCATTTT. Its protein is CASTMGTTYSNQPQHF. The entire variable domain, with the rest obtained from reference TRBV2 and TRBJ1-5, is as follows: EPEVTQTPSHQVTQMGQEVILRCVPISNHLYFYWYRQILGQKVEFLVSFYNNEISEKSEIFDDQFSVERPDGSNFTLKIRSTKLEDSAMYFCASTMGTTYSNQPQHFGDGTRLSIL.

This chain uses TRBV15 with TRBJ1-3; D is undetermined. The CDR3 extends over 15 amino acids. CDR1 is LNHNV and CDR2 is YYDKDF in the germline V gene (reference sequence). The germline V and J ends were trimmed by 0 bases and 3 bases, with 9 bases remaining between them. The CDR3 nucleotides read TGTGCCACCAGCAGAGATGTGGTAGTTGGAAACACCATATATTTT. Translated: CATSRDVVVGNTIYF.

V usage is TRBV13 and J usage is TRBJ1-2; 10 bases are shared with TRBD1. Trimming took 5 bases from V and 5 from J; bases not matched to a gene: 5. In germline, CDR1 is PRHDT, CDR2 FYEKMQ (reference sequence). The length of the CDR3 is 14 residues. The CDR3 nucleotides are TGTGCCAGCAGCCTATGGACAGGGGGGTATGGCTACACCTTC. It yields the protein CASSLWTGGYGYTF.

The J gene is TRBJ2-7, the V gene TRBV20-1, with D unresolved. Between the trimmed V and J ends, which lost 5 bases and 3 bases, there was a span of 8 bases. CDR3 length: 11 amino acids. In germline, CDR1 is DFQATT, CDR2 SNEGSKA (reference sequence). The CDR3 region is CSAFPSYEQYF. CDR3 nucleotide sequence: TGCAGTGCTTTCCCCAGCTACGAGCAGTACTTC.

This chain connects TRBV10-3 to TRBJ1-5, with 10 bases matching TRBD1. Trimming removed 4 bases from V and 5 bases from J; junction bases left unmatched: 11. Germline CDR1 reads ENHRY; CDR2 reads SYGVKD. The CDR3 consists of 17 residues. CDR3 residues: CAISANPGQGRDQPQHF. CDR3 DNA: TGTGCCATCAGTGCCAATCCGGGACAGGGGAGGGATCAGCCCCAGCATTTT.

The CDR3: CASSEGRGQGYGYTF. The CDR3 DNA is TGTGCCAGCAGCGAAGGGAGGGGACAGGGTTATGGCTACACCTTC. The rearrangement uses TRBV7-8 and TRBJ1-2; 9 bases align to TRBD1. This CDR3 spans 15 amino acids. Per germline, CDR1 SGHVS and CDR2 FQNEAQ. The ends lost 5 bases at V and 5 bases at J; junction bases unmatched: 9.

As concerns this clone: One junction end disagrees with the germline gene, perhaps due to a read error. The J gene is TRBJ1-2, the V gene TRBV29-1; 7 positions agree with TRBD1. The CDR3 is made up of 13 amino acids. The germline CDR1 and CDR2 sequences are SQVTM and ANQGSEA. DNA of the CDR3: TGCAGCGTGGGAGACAGGGACTCCCTCGGTATTCTCTTC. Translation gives CSVGDRDSLGILF. Supplemented by reference TRBV29-1 and TRBJ1-2, the full variable domain reads SAVISQKPSRDICQRGTSLTIQCQVDSQVTMMFWYRQQPGQSLTLIATANQGSEATYESGFVIDKFPISRPNLTFSTLTVSNMSPEDSSIYLCSVGDRDSLGILFGSGTRLTVV.

The chain employs TRBV28 and TRBJ1-2; possible D gene TRBD1, 6 bases. The CDR3 runs to 12 residues. Between the trimmed V and J ends, which lost 5 bases and 3 bases, there was a span of 7 bases. CDR1 and CDR2 (germline): MDHEN, SYDVKM. This chain's CDR3 is CASSTGHYGYTF. CDR3 bases: TGTGCCAGCAGTACAGGGCACTATGGCTACACCTTC.

This chain links TRBV30 with TRBJ1-5; 7 nucleotides align to TRBD1. Trimming took 4 bases from V and 0 from J; bases not matched to a gene: 6. The CDR3 is 15 residues long. Germline V gene data show CDR1 as GTSNPN and CDR2 as SVGIG (reference sequence). The CDR3 sequence is CAWNPQGISNQPQHF. The CDR3 region has the DNA TGTGCCTGGAATCCACAGGGGATTAGCAATCAGCCCCAGCATTTT.

The chain is built from TRBV7-9 and TRBJ1-4; 10 bases agree with TRBD1. There are 17 residues in the CDR3. In germline, CDR1 is SEHNR, CDR2 FQNEAQ (reference sequence). Losses at the gene ends were 5 bases for V and 1 base for J; bases not matched to a gene: 7. In DNA form, the CDR3 reads TGTGCCAGCAGCGTGGGACAGGGGACGGAAACTAATGAAAAACTGTTTTTT. The encoded protein is CASSVGQGTETNEKLFF.

This chain links TRBV11-2 with TRBJ2-7, with 9 bases lining up with TRBD2. Unmatched junction bases numbered 8, after V lost 9 bases and J lost 2 bases. The CDR3 sequence is 14 residues long. Germline V gene lookup returns CDR1 SGHAT and CDR2 FQNNGV. The CDR3 protein is CASQREVLTYEQYF. The CDR3 bases are TGTGCCAGTCAGCGGGAGGTACTCACCTACGAGCAGTACTTC. The entire variable domain, with the rest obtained from reference TRBV11-2 and TRBJ2-7, is as follows: EAGVAQSPRYKIIEKRQSVAFWCNPISGHATLYWYQQILGQGPKLLIQFQNNGVVDDSQLPKDRFSAERLKGVDSTLKIQPAKLEDSAVYLCASQREVLTYEQYFGPGTRLTVT.